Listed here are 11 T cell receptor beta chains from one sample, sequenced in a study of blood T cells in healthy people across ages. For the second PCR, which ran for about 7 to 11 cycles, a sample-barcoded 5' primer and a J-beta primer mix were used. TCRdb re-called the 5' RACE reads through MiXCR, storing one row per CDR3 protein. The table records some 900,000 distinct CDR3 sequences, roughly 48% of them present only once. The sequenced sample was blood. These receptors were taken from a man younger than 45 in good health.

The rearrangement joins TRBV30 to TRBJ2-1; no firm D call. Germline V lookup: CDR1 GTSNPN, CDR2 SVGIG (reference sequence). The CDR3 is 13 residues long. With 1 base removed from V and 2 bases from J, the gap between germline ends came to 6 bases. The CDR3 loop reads CAWSATAYNEQFF. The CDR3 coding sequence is TGTGCCTGGAGTGCCACCGCCTACAATGAGCAGTTCTTC.

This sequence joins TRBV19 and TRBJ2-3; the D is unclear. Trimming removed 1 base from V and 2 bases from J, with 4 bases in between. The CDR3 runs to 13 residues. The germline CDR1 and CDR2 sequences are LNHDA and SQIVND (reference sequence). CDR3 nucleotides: TGTGCCAGTAGTATAGGGGCCACAGATACGCAGTATTTT. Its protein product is CASSIGATDTQYF. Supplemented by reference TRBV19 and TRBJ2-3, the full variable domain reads DGGITQSPKYLFRKEGQNVTLSCEQNLNHDAMYWYRQDPGQGLRLIYYSQIVNDFQKGDIAEGYSVSREKKESFPLTVTSAQKNPTAFYLCASSIGATDTQYFGPGTRLTVL.

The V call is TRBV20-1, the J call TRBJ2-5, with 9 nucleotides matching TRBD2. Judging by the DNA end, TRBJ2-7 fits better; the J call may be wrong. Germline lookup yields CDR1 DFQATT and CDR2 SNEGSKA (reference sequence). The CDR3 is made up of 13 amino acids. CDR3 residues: CSCGGTSRYEQYF. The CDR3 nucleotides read TGCAGTTGCGGAGGGACTAGCCGCTACGAGCAGTACTTC.

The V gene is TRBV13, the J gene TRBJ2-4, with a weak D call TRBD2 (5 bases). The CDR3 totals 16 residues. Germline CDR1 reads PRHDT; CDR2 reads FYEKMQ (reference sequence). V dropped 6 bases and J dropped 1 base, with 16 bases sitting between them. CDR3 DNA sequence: TGTGCCAGCAGGGACTCTTACGGTGTTGCCAAAAACATTCAGTACTTC. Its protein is CASRDSYGVAKNIQYF.

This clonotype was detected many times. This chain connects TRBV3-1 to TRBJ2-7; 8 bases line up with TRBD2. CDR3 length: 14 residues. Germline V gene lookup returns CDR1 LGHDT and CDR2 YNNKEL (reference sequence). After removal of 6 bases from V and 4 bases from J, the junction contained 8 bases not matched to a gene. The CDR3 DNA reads TGTGCCAGCAGAAGCGGGGGACTACCGTACGAGCAGTACTTC. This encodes CASRSGGLPYEQYF.

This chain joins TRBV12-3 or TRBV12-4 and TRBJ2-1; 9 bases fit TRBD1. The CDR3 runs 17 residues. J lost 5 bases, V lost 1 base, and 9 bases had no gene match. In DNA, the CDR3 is TGTGCCAGCAGTTTAGACTTTGGGGGACAGGGCAACAATGAGCAGTTCTTC. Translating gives CASSLDFGGQGNNEQFF.

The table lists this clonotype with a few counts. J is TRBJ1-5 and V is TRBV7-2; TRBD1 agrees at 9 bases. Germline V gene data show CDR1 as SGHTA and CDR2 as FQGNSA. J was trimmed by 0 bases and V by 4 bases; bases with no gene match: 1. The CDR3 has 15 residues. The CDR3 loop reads CASSWTGDSNQPQHF. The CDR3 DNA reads TGTGCCAGCAGCTGGACAGGGGATAGCAATCAGCCCCAGCATTTT.

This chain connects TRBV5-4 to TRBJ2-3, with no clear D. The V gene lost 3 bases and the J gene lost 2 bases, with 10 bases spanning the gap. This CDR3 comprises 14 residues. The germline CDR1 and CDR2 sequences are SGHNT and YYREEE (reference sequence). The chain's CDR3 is CASSSRAPTDTQYF. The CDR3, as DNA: TGTGCCAGCAGCTCCCGGGCTCCCACAGATACGCAGTATTTT.

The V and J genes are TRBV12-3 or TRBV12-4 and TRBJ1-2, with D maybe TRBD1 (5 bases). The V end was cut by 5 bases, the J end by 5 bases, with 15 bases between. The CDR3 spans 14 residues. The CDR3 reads CASSPESGLYGYTF. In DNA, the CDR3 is TGTGCCAGCAGTCCCGAGTCGGGACTATATGGCTACACCTTC.

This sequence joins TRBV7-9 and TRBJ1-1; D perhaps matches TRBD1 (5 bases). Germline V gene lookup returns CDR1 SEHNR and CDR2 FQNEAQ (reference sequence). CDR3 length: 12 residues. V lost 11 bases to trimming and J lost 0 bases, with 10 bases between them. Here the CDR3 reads CAGAIMNTEAFF. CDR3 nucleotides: TGTGCCGGGGCTATCATGAACACTGAAGCTTTCTTT.

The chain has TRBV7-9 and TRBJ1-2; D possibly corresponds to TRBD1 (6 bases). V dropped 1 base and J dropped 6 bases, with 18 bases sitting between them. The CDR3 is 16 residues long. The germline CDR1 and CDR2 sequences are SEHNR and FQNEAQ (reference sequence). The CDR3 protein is CASSLGIRTADDGYTF. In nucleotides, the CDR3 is TGTGCCAGCAGCTTAGGAATAAGGACAGCCGACGATGGCTACACCTTC.